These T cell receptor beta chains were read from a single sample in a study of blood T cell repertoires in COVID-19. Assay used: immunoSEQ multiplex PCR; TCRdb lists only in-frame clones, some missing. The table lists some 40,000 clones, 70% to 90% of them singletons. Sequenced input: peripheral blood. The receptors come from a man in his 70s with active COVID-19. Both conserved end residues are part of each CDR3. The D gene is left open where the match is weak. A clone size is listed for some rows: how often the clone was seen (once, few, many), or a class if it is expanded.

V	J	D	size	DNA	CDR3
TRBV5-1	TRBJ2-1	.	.	TGCGCCAGCACCCCCCCCGGGGGTTCCTACAATGAGCAGTTCTTC	CASTPPGGSYNEQFF
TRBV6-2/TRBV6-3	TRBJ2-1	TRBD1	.	TGTGCCAGCAGTTGGGGAGGGACAGGGGTGCATGAGCAGTTCTTC	CASSWGGTGVHEQFF
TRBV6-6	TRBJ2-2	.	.	TGTGCCAGCAGTTACCAGCTAGCGAGGAACACCGGGGAGCTGTTTTTT	CASSYQLARNTGELFF
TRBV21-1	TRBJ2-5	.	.	TGTGCCAGCAGCAAAGGGGGCGGGGGGGCCCAGTACTTC	CASSKGGGGAQYF
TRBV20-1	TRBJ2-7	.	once	TGCAGTGCTAGTTCTCCAAACCGGGGGCGGGGGCTTTCCTACGAGCAGTACTTC	CSASSPNRGRGLSYEQYF
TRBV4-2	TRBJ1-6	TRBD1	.	TGTGCCAGCAGCCACCTGGGACAGCAAAATTCACCCCTCCACTTT	CASSHLGQQNSPLHF
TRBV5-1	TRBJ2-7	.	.	TGCGCCAGCAGCCCTTGGCCGGGCGAGCAGTACTTC	CASSPWPGEQYF
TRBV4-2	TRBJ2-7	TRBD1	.	TGTGCCAGCAGCCAACCGGGACAGGTCCCCGAGCAGTACTTC	CASSQPGQVPEQYF
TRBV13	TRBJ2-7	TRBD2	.	TGTGCCAGCAGCCCGCGGGAAGCGGGAGTTCCCTACGAGCAGTACTTC	CASSPREAGVPYEQYF
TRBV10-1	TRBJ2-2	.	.	TGCGCCAGCAGTGAGGGCCCTAACACCGGGGAGCTGTTTTTT	CASSEGPNTGELFF
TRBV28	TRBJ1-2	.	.	TGTGCCAGCAGTTCTACTAACTATGGCTACACCTTC	CASSSTNYGYTF
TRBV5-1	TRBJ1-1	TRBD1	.	TGCGCCAGCAGTAAAGGGGGACAGACGAACACTGAAGCTTTCTTT	CASSKGGQTNTEAFF
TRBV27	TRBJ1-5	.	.	TGTGCCAGCAGTTTAAACGGACACGATGAACAGCCCCAGCATTTT	CASSLNGHDEQPQHF
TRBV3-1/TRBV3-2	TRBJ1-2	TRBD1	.	TGTGCCAGCAGCCAAGATTGGGCCAGGGGGAGGGGCTACACCTTC	CASSQDWARGRGYTF
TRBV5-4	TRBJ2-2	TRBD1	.	TGTGCCAGCAGCCCGTCCTCGAGGACAGGGGCAGGGGAGCTGTTTTTT	CASSPSSRTGAGELFF
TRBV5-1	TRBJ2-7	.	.	TGCGCCAGCAGCTTGGGTCGGGACGAGCAGTACTTC	CASSLGRDEQYF
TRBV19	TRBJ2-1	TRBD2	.	TGTGCCAGTAGTATAGATTGGACTAGCGGGAGGAATAATCCGTTCTTC	CASSIDWTSGRNNPFF
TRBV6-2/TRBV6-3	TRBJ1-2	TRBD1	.	TGTGCCAGCAGTTACTCCCTGGGACAGAGATATGGCTACACCTTC	CASSYSLGQRYGYTF
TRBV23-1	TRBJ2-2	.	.	TGCGCCAGCAAAACGGGGAGCATCATTGGGGGGGAGCTGTTTTTT	CASKTGSIIGGELFF
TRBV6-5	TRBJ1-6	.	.	TGTGCCAGCAGTTACTCACTGGCGGCAGGGGATTCACCCCTCCACTTT	CASSYSLAAGDSPLHF
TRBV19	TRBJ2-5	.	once	TGTGCCAGTAGTCCAGGGCGGGAGACCCAGTACTTC	CASSPGRETQYF
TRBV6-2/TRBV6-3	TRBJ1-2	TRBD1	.	TGTGCCAGCAGTCGGGACAGTCGTGGCTACACCTTC	CASSRDSRGYTF
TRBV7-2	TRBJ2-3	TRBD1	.	TGTGCCAGCAGCGTACAGGGGGTAGATACGCAGTATTTT	CASSVQGVDTQYF